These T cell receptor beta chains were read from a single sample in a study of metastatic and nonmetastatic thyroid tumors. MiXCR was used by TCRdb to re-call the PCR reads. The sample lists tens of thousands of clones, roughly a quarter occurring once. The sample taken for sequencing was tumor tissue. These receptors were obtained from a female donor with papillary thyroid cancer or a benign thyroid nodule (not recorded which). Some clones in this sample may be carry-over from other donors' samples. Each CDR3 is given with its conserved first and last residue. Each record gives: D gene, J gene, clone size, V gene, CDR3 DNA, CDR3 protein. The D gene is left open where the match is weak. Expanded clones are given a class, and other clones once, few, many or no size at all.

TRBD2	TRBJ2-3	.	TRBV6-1	TGTGCCAGCCGCCGGACTAGCCTGCCAGATACGCAGTATTTT	CASRRTSLPDTQYF
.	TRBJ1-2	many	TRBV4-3	TGCGCCAGCAGCCAAGATCGCCAACAGGGTGACGAGGGCTACACCTTC	CASSQDRQQGDEGYTF
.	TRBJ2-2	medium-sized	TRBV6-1	TGTGCCAGCCGGGGAAGCTCGAACACCGGGGAGCTGTTTTTT	CASRGSSNTGELFF
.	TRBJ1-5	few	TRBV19	TGTGCCATTCGGGAAGGAGATCAGCCCCAGAATTTT	CAIREGDQPQNF
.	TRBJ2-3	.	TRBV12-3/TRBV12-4	TGTGCCAGCAGTTTATGGCAGGGAACAGATACGCAGTATTTT	CASSLWQGTDTQYF
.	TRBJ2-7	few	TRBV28	TGTGCCAGCAGTTTTTCGGGCTCTCGCTCATGGGAGCAGTACTTC	CASSFSGSRSWEQYF
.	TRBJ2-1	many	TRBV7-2	TGTGCCAGCAGCATGGGCCCCTACAATGAGCAGTTCTTC	CASSMGPYNEQFF
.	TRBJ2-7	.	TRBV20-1	TGCAGTGCTATGGGACGGATCTCCTACGAGCAGTACTTC	CSAMGRISYEQYF
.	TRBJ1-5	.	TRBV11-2	TGTGCCAGCAGCTCCACCATCCGAGATCAGCCCCAGCATTTT	CASSSTIRDQPQHF
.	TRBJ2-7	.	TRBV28	TGTGCCAGCAGAGCCACCGGCCACGCCTACGAGCAGTACTTC	CASRATGHAYEQYF
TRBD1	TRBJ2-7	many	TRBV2	TGTGCCAGCAGTACGGGACAGGGCTACGAGCAGTACTTC	CASSTGQGYEQYF
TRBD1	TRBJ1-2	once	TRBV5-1	TGCGCCAGCAGCGGAACAGGGGGGGGCTATGGCTACACCTTC	CASSGTGGGYGYTF
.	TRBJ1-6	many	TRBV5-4	TGTGCCAGCAGACCTGGAGTGGAGAGCTCCTATAATTCACCCCTCCACTTT	CASRPGVESSYNSPLHF
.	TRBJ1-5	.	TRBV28	TGTGCCAGCAGTTTGCCGGGCCCCATCTCGTTTAACGGTCAGCCCCAGCATTTT	CASSLPGPISFNGQPQHF
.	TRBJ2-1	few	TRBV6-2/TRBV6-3	TGTGCCAGCCGGGTGGCCGGGAATGCCTACAATGAGCAGTTCTTC	CASRVAGNAYNEQFF
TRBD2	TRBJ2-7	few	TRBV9	TGTGCCAGCAGCGGGGAGCGGGGGGAGCAGTACTTC	CASSGERGEQYF
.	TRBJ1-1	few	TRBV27	TGTGCCAGCAGCCCTCCGTCCCTTCACCGAACTGAAGCTTTCTTT	CASSPPSLHRTEAFF
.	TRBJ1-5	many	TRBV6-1	TGTGCCAGCAGTGATTTGGGGAATCAGCCCCAGCATTTT	CASSDLGNQPQHF
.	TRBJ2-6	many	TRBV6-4	TGTGCCAGCAGTGACGGAGGTGGCTCTGGGGCCAACGTCCTGACTTTC	CASSDGGGSGANVLTF
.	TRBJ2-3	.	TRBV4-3	TGCGCCAGCAGCCAAGATATGGTAAGGACGCAGTATTTT	CASSQDMVRTQYF
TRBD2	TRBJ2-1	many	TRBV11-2	TGTGCCAGCAGCTCCCTGCGGGGGTCCTACAATGAGCAGTTCTTC	CASSSLRGSYNEQFF
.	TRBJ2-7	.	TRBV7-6	TGTGCCAGCAGCTTAGCGATGGGGGGGCTGGCCGAGCAGTACTTC	CASSLAMGGLAEQYF